This is a list of T cell receptor beta chains from one sample in a study of blood T cell repertoires in COVID-19. Assay: immunoSEQ multiplex PCR; the TCRdb copy retains only in-frame clones and omits some. The repertoire holds 300,000 to 400,000 clones, with more than 75% as singletons. What was sequenced was PBMCs or T cells enriched from blood (not recorded which). These receptor sequences come from a woman in her twenties or thirties with acute COVID-19. The CDR3 runs from the conserved cysteine through the conserved F or W. A D gene is named only where the DNA matches it firmly. Clone size is stated in some rows and not others, as once, few, many or a class when expanded.

CDR3nt	CDR3aa	j_gene	v_gene	abundance	d_gene
TGCGCCAGCAGAAAGCCGGGACTAGACACCTACGAGCAGTACTTC	CASRKPGLDTYEQYF	TRBJ2-7	TRBV10-2	-	TRBD2
TGCGCCAGCAGCTTACAGCCGGGACAGGTCTACAATGAGCAGTTCTTC	CASSLQPGQVYNEQFF	TRBJ2-1	TRBV5-1	-	TRBD1
TGTGCCAGCAGCCGACCGACAGGGGGCGCGACCGGGGAGCTGTTTTTT	CASSRPTGGATGELFF	TRBJ2-2	TRBV9	-	TRBD1
TGTGCCAGCAGCTCGCGGGGGGGCGGTTCTGGGGCCAACGTCCTGACTTTC	CASSSRGGGSGANVLTF	TRBJ2-6	TRBV7-2	-	TRBD2
TGTGCCAGTAGTAGCCCGTTTTTAGGGACAGGGCGAGGAGAAAAACTGTTTTTT	CASSSPFLGTGRGEKLFF	TRBJ1-4	TRBV19	-	TRBD1
TGTGCCAGTAGTATAGTCACGGGACACGACCAAGAGACCCAGTACTTC	CASSIVTGHDQETQYF	TRBJ2-5	TRBV19	-	-
TGCGCCAGCAGCTTTAGGACTAGCGGCCAAGAGACCCAGTACTTC	CASSFRTSGQETQYF	TRBJ2-5	TRBV5-1	-	TRBD2
TGCGCCAGCAGCCAAGATGACCGGAGCTCCTACAATGAGCAGTTCTTC	CASSQDDRSSYNEQFF	TRBJ2-1	TRBV4-1	-	-
TGTGCCAGCAGCTTGGGGACAGGGCCGGGGGGTGAGCAGTTCTTC	CASSLGTGPGGEQFF	TRBJ2-1	TRBV7-7	-	TRBD1
TGTGCCTGGAGTGTTCCAGGGATGAACACTGAAGCTTTCTTT	CAWSVPGMNTEAFF	TRBJ1-1	TRBV30	-	-
TGTGCCAGCAGCTTGGGCCCCGGGACTAACTATGGCTACACCTTC	CASSLGPGTNYGYTF	TRBJ1-2	TRBV5-4	-	-
TGCGCCAGCAGTGAGTGGGGGGACAGCTCCTATAATTCACCCCTCCACTTT	CASSEWGDSSYNSPLHF	TRBJ1-6	TRBV10-2	few	TRBD1
TGTGCCAGCAGCCAAGATGGTAGGAACACCGGGGAGCTGTTTTTT	CASSQDGRNTGELFF	TRBJ2-2	TRBV14	-	-
TGTGCCAGCAGCTTGCGTAGTGATAGCACTGAAGCTTTCTTT	CASSLRSDSTEAFF	TRBJ1-1	TRBV7-3	-	-
TGTGCCACCAGTAAGGGACAGGGTGGGTTAGCTGAAGCTTTCTTT	CATSKGQGGLAEAFF	TRBJ1-1	TRBV24-1	-	TRBD1
TGTGCCACCAGTGCAGGACTAGCGGGGGGACGAGATACGCAGTATTTT	CATSAGLAGGRDTQYF	TRBJ2-3	TRBV24-1	few	TRBD2
TGTGCCAGCAGCCTGCGGACTAGCTACGAGCAGTACTTC	CASSLRTSYEQYF	TRBJ2-7	TRBV12-3/TRBV12-4	few	TRBD2
TGTGCCTGGAGTAGGGGACAGTCCGATTGGAGGAACACTGAAGCTTTCTTT	CAWSRGQSDWRNTEAFF	TRBJ1-1	TRBV30	-	TRBD1
TGTGCCAGCAGCCGCTTAGCGGGGTACAATGAGCAGTTCTTC	CASSRLAGYNEQFF	TRBJ2-1	TRBV7-8	-	TRBD2
TGTGCCAGCAGCTTATGGGACACCTCCTCTGGGGCCAACGTCCTGACTTTC	CASSLWDTSSGANVLTF	TRBJ2-6	TRBV7-3	-	-
TGTGCCAGCAGCTCACAGCCAGGGGCCGGTGACACCGGGGAGCTGTTTTTT	CASSSQPGAGDTGELFF	TRBJ2-2	TRBV7-2	few	-
TGTGCCAGCAGGTCCGACAGGGAGTTCGCAGATACGCAGTATTTT	CASRSDREFADTQYF	TRBJ2-3	TRBV28	-	TRBD1
TGTGCCATCAGTGTAGGTCAGGGTGAGATGTTCTACGAGCAGTACTTC	CAISVGQGEMFYEQYF	TRBJ2-7	TRBV10-3	-	-
TGCGCCAGCGGGACAGGGGATACCTACGAGCAGTACTTC	CASGTGDTYEQYF	TRBJ2-7	TRBV5-1	once	TRBD1
TGTGCCAGCAGCCTGGGGGGGGTTGGCTATGGCTACACCTTC	CASSLGGVGYGYTF	TRBJ1-2	TRBV7-9	once	-
TGTGCCACCAGTGAACTGGGACAGGGGGCGTCTACCGGGGAGCTGTTTTTT	CATSELGQGASTGELFF	TRBJ2-2	TRBV24-1	-	TRBD1
TGCGCCAGCAGCCAAGAGGATTGGGGGGTTGGGGCGAATTCACCCCTCCACTTT	CASSQEDWGVGANSPLHF	TRBJ1-6	TRBV4-1	-	-
TGTGCCAGCAGCTCGGGAGGAGGGAACACTGAAGCTTTCTTT	CASSSGGGNTEAFF	TRBJ1-1	TRBV11-2	once	-
TGTGCCAGCAGCCCCCTCGGCGGTAATGAGCAGTTCTTC	CASSPLGGNEQFF	TRBJ2-1	TRBV11-1	-	-
TGTGCCAGCGTCGGTGGAGACTATGTCACCGGGGAGCTGTTTTTT	CASVGGDYVTGELFF	TRBJ2-2	TRBV6-5	-	-
TGCGCCAGCAGCCAAGTAAGGCCAGGGGACACTGAAGCTTTCTTT	CASSQVRPGDTEAFF	TRBJ1-1	TRBV4-1	-	-
TGTGCCAGTAGTGGGCTCGGACTCTCCTACAATGAGCAGTTCTTC	CASSGLGLSYNEQFF	TRBJ2-1	TRBV19	-	-
TGTGCCATCAGTGAGTCCAGGTCAACGGGGAGTGAAAAACTGTTTTTT	CAISESRSTGSEKLFF	TRBJ1-4	TRBV10-3	-	-
TGTGCCAGCACGAACGGACAGGGGGTCTTTGGCTACACCTTC	CASTNGQGVFGYTF	TRBJ1-2	TRBV2	-	TRBD1
TGTGCCAGTAGTCTAGGCTCCTCGGGTACTGAAGCTTTCTTT	CASSLGSSGTEAFF	TRBJ1-1	TRBV19	-	-
TGCAGTGCTAGAGATCGGGGCGAGCAGTACTTC	CSARDRGEQYF	TRBJ2-7	TRBV20-1	-	-
TGTGCCAGCAGTGAAGTGGGAGATAGGGGGTGGTCACCCCTCCACTTT	CASSEVGDRGWSPLHF	TRBJ1-6	TRBV2	-	-
TGTGCCATAGGTCCCCGGACAGGGGTCCAGCCCCAGCATTTT	CAIGPRTGVQPQHF	TRBJ1-5	TRBV24-1	few	TRBD1
TGTGCCAGCTCAGGGGACAGGGGAAGTAACACTGAAGCTTTCTTT	CASSGDRGSNTEAFF	TRBJ1-1	TRBV18	few	TRBD1
TGTGCCAGCAGTTTATCCGGAGCACGGGGGGGCCGGATCACCGGGGAGCTGTTTTTT	CASSLSGARGGRITGELFF	TRBJ2-2	TRBV28	-	TRBD2
TGTGCCAGCAGCTCCCGAACGGGGGGAGATACGCAGTATTTT	CASSSRTGGDTQYF	TRBJ2-3	TRBV7-3	-	TRBD2
TGTGCCAGCAGTTTATCGCGAGCCAATGAGCAGTTCTTC	CASSLSRANEQFF	TRBJ2-1	TRBV27	-	-
TGTGCCAGTAATAACAGGGAACCTTTCGGCTACACCTTC	CASNNREPFGYTF	TRBJ1-2	TRBV19	-	-
TGTGCCAGCAGCCCAGGACGGGACTATAATTCACCCCTCCACTTT	CASSPGRDYNSPLHF	TRBJ1-6	TRBV7-8	-	-
TGTGCCATCAGGGACAGCTATCTGGGGACTGAAGCTTTCTTT	CAIRDSYLGTEAFF	TRBJ1-1	TRBV10-3	-	-
TGTGCCAGCAGGGGTAACAGGGACACTGAAGCTTTCTTT	CASRGNRDTEAFF	TRBJ1-1	TRBV25-1	-	-
TGTGCCAGCAGCTTCGAAGCCCCAAGCTCCTACAATGAGCAGTTCTTC	CASSFEAPSSYNEQFF	TRBJ2-1	TRBV7-6	few	-
TGTGCCAGCTCACCATCAATGAGCGGGGCGGCCGGGGAGCTGTTTTTT	CASSPSMSGAAGELFF	TRBJ2-2	TRBV18	-	TRBD2
TGCGCCAGCAGCTTGACAGGGTTGGATCAGCCCCAGCATTTT	CASSLTGLDQPQHF	TRBJ1-5	TRBV5-1	-	-